In its sample, the clone carrying this TCR beta chain was seen many times. Its antigen is currently unknown. PBMCs came from less than 13 ml of fresh peripheral blood. This specimen belongs to a study of Graves' ophthalmopathy and Graves' hyperthyroidism. RNA transcripts yielded amplified TCR beta CDR3 regions. The first-round RT-PCR employed HTBI primers together with the Qiagen OneStep RT-PCR kit. A multiplex PCR was then performed as the second round. Each CDR3 protein gets one entry after TCRdb re-called the multiplex PCR reads with MiXCR. The data hold 600,000 to 650,000 distinct CDR3 sequences, with 22% observed a single time. Unmatched junction bases numbered 9, after V lost 3 bases and J lost 5 bases. This CDR3 spans 15 amino acids. The germline gives CDR1 LNHNV, CDR2 YYDKDF (reference sequence). The study's findings and limits: Blood shared most expanded thyroid clonotypes above 0.001 frequency. Distinction of ophthalmopathy from stable hyperthyroidism by a 13-signature model reached 85% to 90% sensitivity and 75% to 83% specificity.

The specimen sequenced was peripheral blood. The chain combines TRBV15 with TRBJ1-1, with 7 bases lining up with TRBD1. The origin of this receptor is a woman between 18 and 29 years old with stable Graves' hyperthyroidism. Some clones in this sample may be carry-over from other donors' samples. The CDR3 reads CATSSSPGQLTEAFF. The CDR3 bases are TGTGCCACCAGCAGCTCTCCGGGACAGCTGACTGAAGCTTTCTTT.